This TCR beta chain originates from a study of blood T cells in healthy people across ages. The V gene's germline CDR1 is MNHNY and CDR2 SVGAGI (reference sequence). This CDR3 is built from 15 residues. V lost 5 bases and J 5 bases, leaving 18 bases between the germline ends. Points on this clonotype: Its antigen is as yet unknown.

Findings of the study overall: Bulk PBMC profiling left naive and antigen-experienced comparisons inconclusive.

PCR was performed a second time for about 7 to 12 cycles using a sample-barcoded 5' primer and a J-beta primer mix. TCRdb re-analysed the 5' RACE reads in MiXCR, keeping a single row per CDR3 protein. Of approximately 730,000 distinct CDR3 sequences listed, roughly 41% are singletons. This TCR was sampled from a woman aged 60-70 years in good health. This chain uses TRBV6-6 with TRBJ1-2; D might be TRBD1 (5 bases). Sequencing was done on a sample of blood. The CDR3 sequence is CASSTTTGSGYGYTF. For the CDR3, the DNA is TGTGCCAGCAGTACAACCACAGGTTCTGGTTATGGCTACACCTTC.